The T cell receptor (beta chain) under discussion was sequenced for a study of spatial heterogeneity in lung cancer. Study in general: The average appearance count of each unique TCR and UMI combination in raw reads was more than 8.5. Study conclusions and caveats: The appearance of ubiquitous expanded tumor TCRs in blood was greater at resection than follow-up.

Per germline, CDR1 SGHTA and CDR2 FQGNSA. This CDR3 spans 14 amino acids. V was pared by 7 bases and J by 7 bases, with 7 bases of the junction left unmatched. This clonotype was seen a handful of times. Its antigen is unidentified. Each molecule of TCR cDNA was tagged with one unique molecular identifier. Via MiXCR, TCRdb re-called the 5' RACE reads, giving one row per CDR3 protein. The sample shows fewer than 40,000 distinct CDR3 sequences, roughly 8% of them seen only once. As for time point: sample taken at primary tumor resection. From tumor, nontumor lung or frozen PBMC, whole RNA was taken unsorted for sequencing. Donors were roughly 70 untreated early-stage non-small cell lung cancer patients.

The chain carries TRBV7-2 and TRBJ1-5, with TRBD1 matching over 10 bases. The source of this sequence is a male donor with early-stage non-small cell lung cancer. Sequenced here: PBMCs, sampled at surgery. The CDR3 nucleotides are TGTGCCAGCAACGACAGGGGGCGCGGGCAGCCCCAGCATTTT. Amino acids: CASNDRGRGQPQHF.